This TCR beta chain was obtained from a study of CD8 T cells in ankylosing spondylitis. For TCR beta, libraries came from quantitative 5'-RACE with molecular barcodes. TCRdb analysed the 5' RACE reads with MiXCR anew, one entry per CDR3 protein. This sample has 300,000 to 400,000 distinct CDR3 sequences, with 20% to 25% found just once. A few counts support this clonotype. The CDR3 runs to 14 residues. Germline V gene lookup returns CDR1 SGHVS and CDR2 FQNEAQ. Sequenced sample: blood, either unsorted or a sorted T cell fraction (not recorded which). This rearrangement joins TRBV7-8 to TRBJ2-3, with 9 positions matching TRBD2. This TCR was recovered from a male donor with ankylosing spondylitis or in good health (not recorded which). The CDR3 DNA is TGTGCGGGCGGGAGGGGAACTAGCACAGATACGCAGTATTTT. Its protein product is CAGGRGTSTDTQYF.